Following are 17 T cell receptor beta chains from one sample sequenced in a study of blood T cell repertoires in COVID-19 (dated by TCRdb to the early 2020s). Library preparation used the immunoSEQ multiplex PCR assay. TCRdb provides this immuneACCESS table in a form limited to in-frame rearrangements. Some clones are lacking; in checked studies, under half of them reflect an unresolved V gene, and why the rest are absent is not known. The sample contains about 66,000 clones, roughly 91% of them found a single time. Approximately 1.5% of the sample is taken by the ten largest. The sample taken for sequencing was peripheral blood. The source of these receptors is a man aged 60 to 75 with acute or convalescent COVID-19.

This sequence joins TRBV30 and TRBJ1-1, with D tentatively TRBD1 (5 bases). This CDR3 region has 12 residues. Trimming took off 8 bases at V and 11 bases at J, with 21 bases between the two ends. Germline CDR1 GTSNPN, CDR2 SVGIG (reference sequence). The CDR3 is CAGLNYRQLAFF. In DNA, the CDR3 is TGTGCCGGCCTGAATTACAGGCAGTTGGCTTTCTTT.

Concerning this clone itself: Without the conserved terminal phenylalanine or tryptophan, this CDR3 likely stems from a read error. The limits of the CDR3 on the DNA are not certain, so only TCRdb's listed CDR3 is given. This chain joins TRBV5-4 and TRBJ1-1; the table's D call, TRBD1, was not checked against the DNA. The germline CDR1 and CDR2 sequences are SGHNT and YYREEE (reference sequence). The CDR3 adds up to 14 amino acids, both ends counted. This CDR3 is CASSLAGTASPIHP.

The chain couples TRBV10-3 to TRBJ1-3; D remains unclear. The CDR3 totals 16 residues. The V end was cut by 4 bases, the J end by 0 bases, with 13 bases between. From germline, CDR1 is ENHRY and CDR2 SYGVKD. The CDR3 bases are TGTGCCATCAGTGCCACGGGATCATCCTCTGGAAACACCATATATTTT. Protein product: CAISATGSSSGNTIYF.

CDR3 nucleotides: TGTGCCAGCAGCTTACGCCTGAGGGATGGCAATGAGCAGTTCTTC. Translated: CASSLRLRDGNEQFF. The V and J genes are TRBV7-9 and TRBJ2-1, with TRBD2 as a possible D gene (5 bases). The V end lost 2 bases, the J end lost 6 bases, and 14 bases lay between the germline ends. CDR1 is SEHNR and CDR2 is FQNEAQ in the germline V gene (reference sequence). This CDR3 spans 15 amino acids.

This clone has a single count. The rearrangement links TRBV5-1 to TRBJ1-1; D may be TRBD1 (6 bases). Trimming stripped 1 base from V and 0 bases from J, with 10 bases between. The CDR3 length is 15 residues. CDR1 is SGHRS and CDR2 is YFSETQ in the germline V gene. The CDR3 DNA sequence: TGCGCCAGCAGCTTGAATGGGGGCCTGAACACTGAAGCTTTCTTT. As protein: CASSLNGGLNTEAFF.

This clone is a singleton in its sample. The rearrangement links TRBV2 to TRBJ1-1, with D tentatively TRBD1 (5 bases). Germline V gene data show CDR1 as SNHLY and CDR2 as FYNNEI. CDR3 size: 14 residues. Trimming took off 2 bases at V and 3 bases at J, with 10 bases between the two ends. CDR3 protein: CASSEQRGYTEAFF. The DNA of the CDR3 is TGTGCCAGCAGTGAACAAAGGGGTTACACTGAAGCTTTCTTT.

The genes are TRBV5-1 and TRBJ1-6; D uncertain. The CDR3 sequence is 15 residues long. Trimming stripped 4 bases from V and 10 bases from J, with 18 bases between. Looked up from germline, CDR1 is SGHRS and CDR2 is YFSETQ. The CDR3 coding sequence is TGCGCCAGCAGCATATCCTTGACAAACGGATCACCCCTCCACTTT. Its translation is CASSISLTNGSPLHF.

The CDR3 DNA reads as TGTGCCAGTAGATACAGGGAGAACTATGGCTACACCTTC. Residues: CASRYRENYGYTF. This chain links TRBV19 with TRBJ1-2; TRBD1 is a possible D gene (6 bases). In germline, CDR1 is LNHDA, CDR2 SQIVND (reference sequence). The CDR3 length is 13 residues. Trimming took 6 bases from V and 2 from J, leaving 10 bases between them.

The CDR3 loop reads CASSQDPQNTEAFF. The CDR3 DNA is TGTGCCAGCAGCCAAGATCCACAAAACACTGAAGCTTTCTTT. J is TRBJ1-1 and V is TRBV3-1 (or the pseudogene TRBV3-2); D is undetermined. Between the trimmed V and J ends, which lost 0 bases and 2 bases, there was a span of 7 bases. This CDR3 has 14 residues. Germline loops: CDR1 LGHDT, CDR2 YNNKEL (reference sequence).

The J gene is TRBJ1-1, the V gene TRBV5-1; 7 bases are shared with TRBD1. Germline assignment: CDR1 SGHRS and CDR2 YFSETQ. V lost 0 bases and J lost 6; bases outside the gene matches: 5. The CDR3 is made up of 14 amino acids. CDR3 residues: CASSLATGPAEAFF. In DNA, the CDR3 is TGCGCCAGCAGCTTGGCGACAGGGCCCGCTGAAGCTTTCTTT.

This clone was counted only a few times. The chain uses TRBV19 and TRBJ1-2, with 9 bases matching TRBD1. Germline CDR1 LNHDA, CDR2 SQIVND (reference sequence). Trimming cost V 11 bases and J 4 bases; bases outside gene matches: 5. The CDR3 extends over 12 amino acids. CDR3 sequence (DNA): TGTGCCGCGCGGACAGGGGTCTATGGCTACACCTTC. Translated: CAARTGVYGYTF. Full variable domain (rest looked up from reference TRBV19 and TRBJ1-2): DGGITQSPKYLFRKEGQNVTLSCEQNLNHDAMYWYRQDPGQGLRLIYYSQIVNDFQKGDIAEGYSVSREKKESFPLTVTSAQKNPTAFYLCAARTGVYGYTFGSGTRLTVV.

CDR3 in DNA: TGTGCCAGTGCTGACAGGGCTTCTGGAAACACCATATATTTT. Encoded protein: CASADRASGNTIYF. The chain combines TRBV19 with TRBJ1-3; 7 bases align to TRBD1. The CDR3 loop spans 14 amino acids. V trimming: 8 bases; J trimming: 1 base; junction bases outside the gene matches: 5. The germline gives CDR1 LNHDA, CDR2 SQIVND (reference sequence).

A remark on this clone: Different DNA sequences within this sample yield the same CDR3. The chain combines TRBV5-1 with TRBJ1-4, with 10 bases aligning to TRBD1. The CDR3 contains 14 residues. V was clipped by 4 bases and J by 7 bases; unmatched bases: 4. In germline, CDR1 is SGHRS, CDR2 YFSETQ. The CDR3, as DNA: TGCGCCAGCAGCCGGGACAGGGGTGGTGAAAAACTGTTTTTT. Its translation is CASSRDRGGEKLFF.

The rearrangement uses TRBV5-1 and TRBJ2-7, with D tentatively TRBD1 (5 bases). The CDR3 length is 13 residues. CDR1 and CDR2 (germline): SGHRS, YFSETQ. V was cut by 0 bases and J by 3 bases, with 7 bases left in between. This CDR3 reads CASSLGGNYEQYF. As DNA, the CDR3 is TGCGCCAGCAGCTTGGGGGGCAACTACGAGCAGTACTTC.

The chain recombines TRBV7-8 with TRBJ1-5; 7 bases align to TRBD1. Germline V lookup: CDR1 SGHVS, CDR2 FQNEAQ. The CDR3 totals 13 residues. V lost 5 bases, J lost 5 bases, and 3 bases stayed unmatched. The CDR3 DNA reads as TGTGCCAGCAGCAGACAGGGTGATCAGCCCCAGCATTTT. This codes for CASSRQGDQPQHF.

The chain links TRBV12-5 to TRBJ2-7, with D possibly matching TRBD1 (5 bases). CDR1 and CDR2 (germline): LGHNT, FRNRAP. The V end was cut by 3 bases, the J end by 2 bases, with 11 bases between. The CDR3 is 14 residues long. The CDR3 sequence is CASGLEAGPYEQYF. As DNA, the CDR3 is TGTGCTAGTGGTTTAGAGGCAGGGCCCTACGAGCAGTACTTC.

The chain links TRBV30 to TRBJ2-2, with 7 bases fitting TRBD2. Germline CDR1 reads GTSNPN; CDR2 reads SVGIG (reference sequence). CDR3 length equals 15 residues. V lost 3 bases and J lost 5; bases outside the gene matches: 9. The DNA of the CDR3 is TGTGCCTGGAGCCCTGGACTAGTGGGAACCGGGGAGCTGTTTTTT. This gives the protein CAWSPGLVGTGELFF.